One and the same sample provided the 4 T cell receptor beta chains below, sequenced in a study of TIL therapy for anti-PD-1-resistant metastatic lung cancer. Regarding time point: pre-treatment sample, taken before nivolumab and TIL therapy. Sequencing used immunoSEQ v3. Generated by immunoSEQ multiplex PCR, the TCRdb table keeps only in-frame clones and is missing some. The profile shows about 55,000 clones, 70% to 90% of them singletons. The sample in question was blood, obtained at baseline. The receptor source for this set is a person between 25 and 79 years old with non-small cell lung cancer.

V is TRBV25-1 and J is TRBJ2-2; 8 nucleotides match TRBD1. Germline V lookup: CDR1 MGHDK, CDR2 SYGVNS. CDR3 length equals 15 residues. J gave up 3 bases and V 6 bases, and 6 bases lay outside the gene matches. CDR3 nucleotides: TGTGCCAGCAGCCCCGGGACAGGAGACACCGGGGAGCTGTTTTTT. Its translation: CASSPGTGDTGELFF.

The chain has TRBV9 and TRBJ2-3; the D gene is possibly TRBD1 (6 bases). V was shortened by 0 bases and J by 6 bases, with 11 bases between the two germline ends. The CDR3 is 14 amino acids. The germline V gene has CDR1 SGDLS and CDR2 YYNGEE. The CDR3 DNA sequence: TGTGCCAGCAGCGTAGAGCTAAGGGGGGATACGCAGTATTTT. Translation gives CASSVELRGDTQYF. Full variable domain (remainder filled in from reference TRBV9 and TRBJ2-3): DSGVTQTPKHLITATGQRVTLRCSPRSGDLSVYWYQQSLDQGLQFLIQYYNGEERAKGNILERFSAQQFPDLHSELNLSSLELGDSALYFCASSVELRGDTQYFGPGTRLTVL.

This chain uses TRBV28 with TRBJ1-1; D gene unclear. This CDR3 spans 16 amino acids. The germline CDR1 and CDR2 sequences are MDHEN and SYDVKM. Trimming took 3 bases from V and 0 from J, leaving 14 bases between them. The CDR3: CASSFYSTTLNTEAFF. The CDR3 DNA sequence: TGTGCCAGCAGTTTCTATTCGACAACCTTGAACACTGAAGCTTTCTTT.

The count of this clone is one. The V and J genes are TRBV6-5 and TRBJ2-1; D is possibly TRBD1 (7 bases). V was clipped by 5 bases and J by 9 bases, with 11 bases between them. The CDR3 covers 12 residues. The germline gives CDR1 MNHEY, CDR2 SVGAGI. CDR3 protein: CASSRQGGEQFF. DNA for the CDR3: TGTGCCAGCAGTAGGCAGGGGGGTGAGCAGTTCTTC.